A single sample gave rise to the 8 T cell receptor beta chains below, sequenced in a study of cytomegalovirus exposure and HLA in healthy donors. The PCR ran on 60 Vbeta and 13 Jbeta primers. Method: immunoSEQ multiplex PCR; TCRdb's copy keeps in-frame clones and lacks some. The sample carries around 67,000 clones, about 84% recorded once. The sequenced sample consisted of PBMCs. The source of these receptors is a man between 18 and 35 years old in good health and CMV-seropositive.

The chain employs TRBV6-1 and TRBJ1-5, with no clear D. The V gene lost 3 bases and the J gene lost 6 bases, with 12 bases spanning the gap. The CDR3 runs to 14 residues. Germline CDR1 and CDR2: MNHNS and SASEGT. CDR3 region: CASSEGPIIQPQHF. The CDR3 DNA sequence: TGTGCCAGCAGTGAGGGCCCGATTATTCAGCCCCAGCATTTT.

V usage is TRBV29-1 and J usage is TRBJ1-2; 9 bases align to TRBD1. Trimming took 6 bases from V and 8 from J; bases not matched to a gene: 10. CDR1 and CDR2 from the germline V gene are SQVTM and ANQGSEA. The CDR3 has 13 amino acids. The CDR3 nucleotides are TGCAGCGTGGGGCCAACAGGGGGCGGGGGCTACACCTTC. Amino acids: CSVGPTGGGGYTF.

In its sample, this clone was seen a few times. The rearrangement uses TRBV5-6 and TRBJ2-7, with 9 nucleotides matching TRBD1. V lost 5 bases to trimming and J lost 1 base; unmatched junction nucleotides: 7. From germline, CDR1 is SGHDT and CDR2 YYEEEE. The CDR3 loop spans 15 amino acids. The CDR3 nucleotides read TGTGCCAGCAGGGATAGGGACAGGGCTTCCTACGAGCAGTACTTC. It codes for CASRDRDRASYEQYF.

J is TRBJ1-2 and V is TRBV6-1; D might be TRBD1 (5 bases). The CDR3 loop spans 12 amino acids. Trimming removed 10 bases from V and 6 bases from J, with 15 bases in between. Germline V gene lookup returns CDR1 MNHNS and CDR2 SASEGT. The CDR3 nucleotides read TGTGCCACCCCAGGTAGGGGCAATGGCTACACCTTC. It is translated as CATPGRGNGYTF.

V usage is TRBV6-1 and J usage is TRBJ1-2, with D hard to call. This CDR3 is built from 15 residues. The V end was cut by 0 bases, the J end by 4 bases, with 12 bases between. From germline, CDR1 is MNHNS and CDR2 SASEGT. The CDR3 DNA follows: TGTGCCAGCAGTGAAGCATTTCTCGGCGGCTATGGCTACACCTTC. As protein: CASSEAFLGGYGYTF.

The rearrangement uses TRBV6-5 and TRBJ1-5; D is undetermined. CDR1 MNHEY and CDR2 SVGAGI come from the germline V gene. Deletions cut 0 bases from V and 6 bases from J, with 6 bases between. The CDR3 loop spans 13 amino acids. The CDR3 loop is CASSYSESQPQHF. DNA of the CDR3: TGTGCCAGCAGTTACTCGGAGTCTCAGCCCCAGCATTTT.

The CDR3 DNA is TGCAGCGTTTCTCGGACAGCCCTGAACACTGAAGCTTTCTTT. Its protein is CSVSRTALNTEAFF. V gene TRBV29-1 combines with J gene TRBJ1-1; possibly TRBD1 for D (6 bases). This CDR3 spans 14 amino acids. Trimming left V 5 bases short and J 0 bases short, with 13 bases between. Germline CDR1 SQVTM, CDR2 ANQGSEA.

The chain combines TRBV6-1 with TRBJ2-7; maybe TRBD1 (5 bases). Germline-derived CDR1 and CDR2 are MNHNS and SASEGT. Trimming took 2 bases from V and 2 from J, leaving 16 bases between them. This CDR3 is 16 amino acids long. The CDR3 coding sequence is TGTGCCAGCAGTGAAACGGACAAAGGGATTCCCTACGAGCAGTACTTC. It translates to CASSETDKGIPYEQYF.